This T cell receptor (beta chain) was found in a study of T cells in Graves' hyperthyroidism and ophthalmopathy. Study in general: Staff took peripheral blood when the initial diagnosis was made, before any treatment began. Broader study findings: Expanded thyroid clonotypes (above 0.001) were mostly also found in blood.

From RNA transcripts, TCR beta CDR3 regions were amplified. The HTBI primer set drove a first-round RT-PCR of the TCR CDR3. TCRdb independently ran MiXCR on the multiplex PCR reads; one entry per CDR3 protein. Among approximately 600,000 distinct CDR3 sequences, less than 25% were seen once, and the ten largest hold more than 30%. This clonotype was observed a few times. Its antigen is not identified. This CDR3 comprises 16 residues. Germline-derived CDR1 and CDR2 are MDHEN and SYDVKM. V lost 3 bases and J lost 4; bases outside the gene matches: 8. This sequence was found in a man aged 25 to 40 with Graves' ophthalmopathy. The sample comprised blood. J is TRBJ2-3 and V is TRBV28; 9 bases fit TRBD1. This CDR3 is CASSFGTGLYADTQYF. The CDR3 bases are TGTGCCAGCAGTTTCGGGACAGGGCTCTACGCAGATACGCAGTATTTT.